The clone carrying this TCR beta chain was picked up a small number of times. Its target is not known. TCRdb called the 5' RACE reads again in MiXCR, with one record for every CDR3 protein. The sample holds 620,000 or so distinct CDR3 sequences, about a sixth seen once. This sample was included in a study of T cells after yellow fever vaccination. The study, taken as a whole, reports: A weaker secondary response peaked on day 5, the primary on day 15.

This CDR3 is 15 amino acids long. Germline CDR1 reads SGHDT; CDR2 reads YYEEEE. J lost 11 bases, V lost 4 bases, and 17 bases had no gene match. This sequence originates from a young man who received the YFV17D yellow fever vaccine. The genes are TRBV5-6 and TRBJ1-2; 7 bases align to TRBD1. The source was PBMCs, collected around 5 days after the first yellow fever vaccination. The CDR3 region has the DNA TGTGCCAGCAGCGGTAGTTTCCGGGACAGCCCCGGGTACACCTTC. This sequence encodes CASSGSFRDSPGYTF. Filled out from reference TRBV5-6 and TRBJ1-2, the complete variable domain reads DAGVTQSPTHLIKTRGQQVTLRCSPKSGHDTVSWYQQALGQGPQFIFQYYEEEERQRGNFPDRFSGHQFPNYSSELNVNALLLGDSALYLCASSGSFRDSPGYTFGSGTRLTVV.